Shown below are 27 T cell receptor beta chains from a single sample sequenced in a study of T cells after posttransplantation cyclophosphamide. Controls had myeloablative marrow grafts with methotrexate and calcineurin inhibitor, sampled at 1 year. Some clones are missing from TCRdb's copy, which holds only in-frame ones; the method was immunoSEQ multiplex PCR. The table has about 16,000 clones, around 86% seen once. Material: PBMCs, obtained after an allogeneic stem cell transplant with a calcineurin inhibitor and methotrexate. These receptors came from a male patient aged 45-60 years who received an allogeneic stem cell transplant from an unrelated donor, was CMV-positive, and had chronic GVHD only. Certain T cells may be donor cells from the graft.

V gene TRBV27 combines with J gene TRBJ2-1; maybe TRBD2 (6 bases). V dropped 3 bases and J dropped 2 bases, with 14 bases sitting between them. This CDR3 spans 16 amino acids. Per germline, CDR1 MNHEY and CDR2 SMNVEV (reference sequence). This chain's CDR3 is CASSFGGLAAYNEQFF. The CDR3 DNA reads TGTGCCAGCAGTTTTGGCGGATTAGCGGCCTACAATGAGCAGTTCTTC.

This chain joins TRBV5-1 and TRBJ1-2; a possible D gene is TRBD1 (5 bases). In germline, CDR1 is SGHRS, CDR2 YFSETQ. V gave up 4 bases and J gave up 4 bases, with 14 bases separating them. The CDR3 contains 14 residues. The CDR3 loop is CASSPGGSVYGYTF. The CDR3 coding sequence is TGCGCCAGCAGCCCGGGGGGGTCGGTCTATGGCTACACCTTC.

The V and J genes are TRBV27 and TRBJ2-5, with 7 bases matching TRBD1. The length of the CDR3 is 15 residues. The germline CDR1 and CDR2 sequences are MNHEY and SMNVEV (reference sequence). V gave up 5 bases and J gave up 4 bases; unmatched junction bases: 10. CDR3 sequence (DNA): TGTGCCAGCAGTCCCCGGGACAGTATAATAGAGACCCAGTACTTC. Translating gives CASSPRDSIIETQYF.

The rearrangement links TRBV19 to TRBJ1-5, with D possibly being TRBD1 (5 bases). Between the trimmed V and J ends, which lost 8 bases and 0 bases, there was a span of 20 bases. The length of the CDR3 is 17 residues. The V gene's germline CDR1 is LNHDA and CDR2 SQIVND (reference sequence). This CDR3 is CASVGGGKGYSNQPQHF. CDR3 in DNA: TGTGCCAGTGTTGGGGGGGGGAAAGGATATAGCAATCAGCCCCAGCATTTT.

The chain has TRBV7-2 and TRBJ1-5, with a weak D call TRBD1 (5 bases). CDR3 length: 13 residues. Trimming removed 5 bases at V and 5 bases at J, with 10 bases between. From germline, CDR1 is SGHTA and CDR2 FQGNSA. The CDR3 bases are TGTGCCAGCAGCCCGGGGGGGGATCAGCCCCAGCATTTT. Its protein product is CASSPGGDQPQHF.

The CDR3 loop reads CASSLQGNQPQHF. The CDR3 coding sequence is TGCGCCAGCAGCTTACAGGGAAATCAGCCCCAGCATTTT. V gene TRBV5-1 combines with J gene TRBJ1-5; perhaps TRBD1 as D (6 bases). Trimming cost V 2 bases and J 4 bases, with 7 bases left between them. This CDR3 spans 13 amino acids. The germline gives CDR1 SGHRS, CDR2 YFSETQ. Full variable domain (outside the CDR3, taken from reference TRBV5-1 and TRBJ1-5): KAGVTQTPRYLIKTRGQQVTLSCSPISGHRSVSWYQQTPGQGLQFLFEYFSETQRNKGNFPGRFSGRQFSNSRSEMNVSTLELGDSALYLCASSLQGNQPQHFGDGTRLSIL.

The J gene is TRBJ2-5, the V gene TRBV27; maybe TRBD1 (7 bases). The V end was cut by 6 bases, the J end by 1 base, with 9 bases between. The V gene's germline CDR1 is MNHEY and CDR2 SMNVEV (reference sequence). This CDR3 has 13 amino acids. CDR3 in amino acids: CASRQGGQETQYF. The CDR3 DNA is TGTGCCAGCAGGCAGGGGGGCCAAGAGACCCAGTACTTC.

This clone was counted a single time. This chain uses TRBV27 with TRBJ1-4; D might be TRBD1 (6 bases). Deletions cut 8 bases from V and 6 bases from J, with 16 bases between. Germline V gene lookup returns CDR1 MNHEY and CDR2 SMNVEV (reference sequence). CDR3 length: 14 amino acids. The DNA for the CDR3 is TGTGCCAGCGGTCGAGGGACACGGGATGAAAAACTGTTTTTT. Protein product: CASGRGTRDEKLFF.

The chain combines TRBV11-2 with TRBJ2-7; 10 bases fit TRBD1. V was clipped by 2 bases and J by 1 base; unmatched bases: 2. This CDR3 has 15 residues. Germline V lookup: CDR1 SGHAT, CDR2 FQNNGV. This chain's CDR3 is CASSLPGQGSYEQYF. CDR3 DNA sequence: TGTGCCAGCAGCTTACCGGGACAGGGGTCCTACGAGCAGTACTTC.

The chain has TRBV7-2 and TRBJ2-7; 7 bases line up with TRBD1. Looked up from germline, CDR1 is SGHTA and CDR2 is FQGNSA. Trimming cost V 4 bases and J 2 bases; bases outside gene matches: 5. The CDR3 loop spans 14 amino acids. The CDR3 region is CASSSRQGPYEQYF. For the CDR3, the DNA is TGTGCCAGCAGCTCCAGACAGGGCCCCTACGAGCAGTACTTC.

The rearrangement links TRBV9 to TRBJ2-7, with D perhaps TRBD1 (6 bases). This CDR3 region has 14 residues. Germline-derived CDR1 and CDR2 are SGDLS and YYNGEE. V dropped 4 bases and J dropped 3 bases, with 14 bases sitting between them. The CDR3 sequence: CASSPGGRNYEQYF. Here the CDR3 DNA reads TGTGCCAGCAGCCCTGGGGGCAGAAACTACGAGCAGTACTTC. The full variable domain, rest sourced from reference TRBV9 and TRBJ2-7, is DSGVTQTPKHLITATGQRVTLRCSPRSGDLSVYWYQQSLDQGLQFLIQYYNGEERAKGNILERFSAQQFPDLHSELNLSSLELGDSALYFCASSPGGRNYEQYFGPGTRLTVT.

The chain employs TRBV25-1 and TRBJ1-2; a weak D match, TRBD1 (6 bases). This CDR3 spans 15 amino acids. Germline assignment: CDR1 MGHDK and CDR2 SYGVNS. The V gene lost 5 bases and the J gene lost 4 bases, with 17 bases spanning the gap. The CDR3 reads CASSTSTGGGYGYTF. The DNA of the CDR3 is TGTGCCAGCAGTACATCGACAGGCGGGGGCTATGGCTACACCTTC.

The chain employs TRBV25-1 and TRBJ1-4; 7 nucleotides align to TRBD1. Germline loops: CDR1 MGHDK, CDR2 SYGVNS. This CDR3 spans 16 amino acids. The trim removed 3 bases at V and 4 bases at J, leaving 8 bases unmatched. CDR3 sequence reads: CASSEGTGVLNEKLFF. The CDR3 DNA is TGTGCCAGCAGTGAGGGTACAGGGGTCCTTAATGAAAAACTGTTTTTT.

As DNA, the CDR3 is TGCGCCAGCAGCGTACGGACAGGGGTTGAAAAACTGTTTTTT. Translating it yields CASSVRTGVEKLFF. The chain carries TRBV5-1 and TRBJ1-4; 9 positions agree with TRBD1. This CDR3 is 14 amino acids long. Germline V lookup: CDR1 SGHRS, CDR2 YFSETQ. Trimming removed 4 bases from V and 7 bases from J; junction bases left unmatched: 5.

This chain links TRBV27 with TRBJ2-7, with D perhaps matching TRBD1 (5 bases). There are 11 residues in the CDR3. Germline values: CDR1 MNHEY, CDR2 SMNVEV (reference sequence). The germline V and J ends were trimmed by 3 bases and 5 bases, with 5 bases remaining between them. DNA for the CDR3: TGTGCCAGCAGTTTCAGGGACGAGCAGTACTTC. It is translated as CASSFRDEQYF.

The chain combines TRBV7-3 with TRBJ2-1; TRBD1 matches at 7 bases. The V gene's germline CDR1 is SGHTA and CDR2 FQGTGA. Trimming cost V 4 bases and J 4 bases; bases outside gene matches: 7. This CDR3 spans 15 amino acids. CDR3 nucleotides: TGTGCCAGCAGCTCCCAGACAGGGCTTTACAATGAGCAGTTCTTC. The encoded protein is CASSSQTGLYNEQFF.

This chain connects TRBV5-1 to TRBJ2-7; a weak D match, TRBD2 (6 bases). This CDR3 region has 16 residues. The germline CDR1 and CDR2 sequences are SGHRS and YFSETQ. V was pared by 3 bases and J by 0 bases, with 16 bases between. CDR3 DNA sequence: TGCGCCAGCAGCTCCCCGACTAGGGTGGGCTCCTACGAGCAGTACTTC. This encodes CASSSPTRVGSYEQYF.

This clone was observed a few times. The J gene is TRBJ2-1, the V gene TRBV10-2; 13 bases are a match to TRBD2. V lost 9 bases, J lost 4 bases, and 6 bases stayed unmatched. There are 15 residues in the CDR3. Germline V gene sequence: CDR1 WSHSY, CDR2 SAAADI. CDR3 DNA sequence: TGCGCCAGTACCGGGACTAGCGGGAAATACAATGAGCAGTTCTTC. Translation gives CASTGTSGKYNEQFF.

This rearrangement joins TRBV7-9 to TRBJ2-7; weak D call: TRBD2 (7 bases). Trimming took 4 bases from V and 5 from J, leaving 9 bases between them. The CDR3 is made up of 12 amino acids. CDR1 is SEHNR and CDR2 is FQNEAQ in the germline V gene (reference sequence). CDR3 region: CASSWGGHEQYF. The CDR3 bases are TGTGCCAGCAGCTGGGGGGGGCACGAGCAGTACTTC.

In its sample, this clone was seen a few times. The chain joins TRBV11-3 to TRBJ2-1, with 7 positions matching TRBD1. There are 14 residues in the CDR3. CDR1 is SGHNT and CDR2 is YENEEA in the germline V gene. The V and J ends lost 9 bases and 7 bases, in that order; junction bases with no gene match: 12. The CDR3: CASQRQGIRNEQFF. The DNA of the CDR3 is TGTGCCAGTCAGCGACAGGGAATCCGGAATGAGCAGTTCTTC. Drawing the rest from reference TRBV11-3 and TRBJ2-1, the complete variable domain is EAGVVQSPRYKIIEKKQPVAFWCNPISGHNTLYWYLQNLGQGPELLIRYENEEAVDDSQLPKDRFSAERLKGVDSTLKIQPAELGDSAVYLCASQRQGIRNEQFFGPGTRLTVL.

This chain connects TRBV12-5 to TRBJ1-5, with 7 bases identical to TRBD1. Trimming removed 7 bases from V and 3 bases from J; junction bases left unmatched: 9. The CDR3 is 15 amino acids. The V gene's germline CDR1 is LGHNT and CDR2 FRNRAP. The CDR3: CASAMGQLLNQPQHF. CDR3 DNA: TGTGCTAGTGCGATGGGACAGCTCCTCAATCAGCCCCAGCATTTT.

The CDR3 is CSALDKVEAFF. In nucleotides, the CDR3 is TGCAGTGCGTTGGACAAGGTTGAAGCTTTCTTT. This chain uses TRBV20-1 with TRBJ1-1; D is possibly TRBD1 (5 bases). The germline V gene encodes CDR1 DFQATT and CDR2 SNEGSKA (reference sequence). Trimming stripped 6 bases from V and 7 bases from J, with 12 bases between. The CDR3 loop spans 11 amino acids.

The chain couples TRBV5-1 to TRBJ2-1; D is unclear. The CDR3 extends over 14 amino acids. V was shortened by 5 bases and J by 4 bases, with 13 bases between the two germline ends. The germline V gene has CDR1 SGHRS and CDR2 YFSETQ. The CDR3 spells CASSIETPYNEQFF. In DNA, the CDR3 is TGCGCCAGCAGTATCGAGACACCTTACAATGAGCAGTTCTTC.

The chain carries TRBV20-1 and TRBJ1-2; D not resolved. The V gene's germline CDR1 is DFQATT and CDR2 SNEGSKA (reference sequence). The CDR3 totals 11 residues. V was clipped by 6 bases and J by 4 bases, with 9 bases between them. CDR3 in DNA: TGCAGTGCCTTCGCCGGCTATGGCTACACCTTC. Its translation: CSAFAGYGYTF.

This clone appeared once. This chain joins TRBV11-2 and TRBJ1-6; tentative D call: TRBD1 (5 bases). Germline loops: CDR1 SGHAT, CDR2 FQNNGV. V lost 4 bases and J lost 14, with 12 bases in between. This CDR3 spans 12 amino acids. Here the CDR3 reads CASSSQGPTLHF. CDR3 sequence (DNA): TGTGCCAGCAGCTCTCAGGGTCCTACCCTCCACTTT.

The gene calls are TRBV7-2 and TRBJ1-2; TRBD1 matches at 9 bases. The CDR3 is made up of 15 amino acids. Germline CDR1 and CDR2: SGHTA and FQGNSA. Trimming at V came to 1 base and at J to 6 bases, leaving 6 bases not matched to a gene. The CDR3 sequence: CASSLDLQGADGYTF. CDR3 DNA sequence: TGTGCCAGCAGCTTAGATTTACAGGGGGCTGATGGCTACACCTTC. The entire variable domain, with the rest obtained from reference TRBV7-2 and TRBJ1-2, is as follows: GAGVSQSPSNKVTEKGKDVELRCDPISGHTALYWYRQSLGQGLEFLIYFQGNSAPDKSGLPSDRFSAERTGGSVSTLTIQRTQQEDSAVYLCASSLDLQGADGYTFGSGTRLTVV.

The rearrangement joins TRBV11-2 to TRBJ1-3; TRBD1 is a possible D gene (5 bases). The CDR3 covers 15 residues. Trimming cost V 2 bases and J 3 bases, with 11 bases left between them. The germline gives CDR1 SGHAT, CDR2 FQNNGV. CDR3 in amino acids: CASSLRQGDGNTIYF. DNA for the CDR3: TGTGCCAGCAGCTTAAGGCAGGGCGATGGAAACACCATATATTTT.